A single count supports the clone carrying this T cell receptor (beta chain). Germline V gene sequence: CDR1 DFQATT, CDR2 SNEGSKA (reference sequence). Trimming stripped 6 bases from V and 3 bases from J, with 9 bases between. CDR3 length equals 11 residues. The authors reverse transcribed all of the isolated RNA, so sequencing captured expressed TCRB transcripts. TCRdb keeps only in-frame clones here, not all; method: immunoSEQ multiplex PCR. The sample holds around 330,000 clones, approximately 11% seen once. This sample is drawn from a study of beta chain features in type 1 diabetes. This clonotype was sampled from a woman aged 30 to 39 in good health. The V gene is TRBV20-1, the J gene TRBJ2-7, with D hard to call. The specimen sequenced was naive CD4+ T cells from blood. This chain's CDR3 is CSAPLSYEQYF. The CDR3 nucleotides are TGCAGTGCCCCTCTGAGCTACGAGCAGTACTTC.